The T cell receptor beta chain under discussion was sequenced for a study of blood T cell repertoires in COVID-19. Overall study context: Collection of acute and convalescent COVID-19 samples took place in the United States, Italy and Spain. PBMCs, B-cell-depleted T cells, or T cells were the source of the cDNA or gDNA that made up the material.

Germline V gene sequence: CDR1 SEHNR, CDR2 FQNEAQ (reference sequence). Deletions cut 0 bases from V and 6 bases from J, with 16 bases between. CDR3 size: 16 residues. Method: immunoSEQ multiplex PCR; TCRdb's copy keeps in-frame clones and lacks some. The sample holds about 90,000 clones, over 80% seen once. Sequenced material: peripheral blood. This rearrangement joins TRBV7-9 to TRBJ2-3; tentatively, D is TRBD2 (6 bases). The receptor comes from a woman aged 70 to 79 with active or convalescent COVID-19. This CDR3 reads CASSLAIPGEADTQYF. In DNA, the CDR3 is TGTGCCAGCAGCTTAGCAATTCCGGGGGAAGCGGATACGCAGTATTTT. Together with reference TRBV7-9 and TRBJ2-3, the CDR3 gives the full variable domain: DTGVSQNPRHKITKRGQNVTFRCDPISEHNRLYWYRQTLGQGPEFLTYFQNEAQLEKSRLLSDRFSAERPKGSFSTLEIQRTEQGDSAMYLCASSLAIPGEADTQYFGPGTRLTVL.